This passage covers 17 T cell receptor beta chains from one sample sequenced in a study of cytomegalovirus exposure and HLA in healthy donors. The PCR was carried out with 60 Vbeta primers and 13 Jbeta primers. TCRdb's copy holds only in-frame clones and misses some; the assay was immunoSEQ multiplex PCR. The table includes around 78,000 clones, less than 75% detected once. The source material was PBMCs. The receptors were sampled from a man in his thirties or forties in good health and CMV-seropositive.

The chain combines TRBV15 with TRBJ1-3, with 8 bases identical to TRBD1. CDR3 length: 18 residues. Per germline, CDR1 LNHNV and CDR2 YYDKDF (reference sequence). V shed 0 bases, J shed 4 bases, and the junction held 11 bases outside the gene matches. As DNA, the CDR3 is TGTGCCACCAGCAGAGAATTGGCAGGGGGCACTTTCGGAAACACCATATATTTT. The encoded protein is CATSRELAGGTFGNTIYF.

The V and J genes are TRBV28 and TRBJ1-5; maybe TRBD1 (5 bases). Trimming pared 5 bases from V and 2 bases from J, leaving 10 bases between. Germline CDR1 MDHEN, CDR2 SYDVKM. The CDR3 contains 14 residues. The CDR3 spells CASSPGLGNQPQHF. The CDR3 bases are TGTGCCAGCAGTCCGGGACTGGGCAATCAGCCCCAGCATTTT.

DNA of the CDR3: TGTGCCAGCAGCGCGGGCCGAGGATCTTACTCTGGAAACACCATATATTTT. Its protein product is CASSAGRGSYSGNTIYF. The V call is TRBV11-3, the J call TRBJ1-3; D gene unclear. The V and J ends lost 5 bases and 0 bases respectively, with 17 bases between them. The CDR3 runs 17 residues. Germline lookup yields CDR1 SGHNT and CDR2 YENEEA.

J is TRBJ2-1 and V is TRBV5-1, with 10 bases lining up with TRBD1. The CDR3 totals 11 residues. V trimming: 5 bases; J trimming: 16 bases; junction bases outside the gene matches: 6. Germline CDR1 reads SGHRS; CDR2 reads YFSETQ. The CDR3 region is CASSTGTGDFF. CDR3 DNA sequence: TGCGCCAGCAGTACCGGGACAGGGGACTTCTTC.

V usage is TRBV6-5 and J usage is TRBJ2-1; 10 positions match TRBD1. The CDR3 spans 13 residues. Looked up from germline, CDR1 is MNHEY and CDR2 is SVGAGI. V dropped 7 bases and J dropped 9; count of bases not matched to a gene: 6. CDR3 protein: CASKETGGREQFF. As DNA, the CDR3 is TGTGCCAGCAAAGAGACAGGGGGCCGTGAGCAGTTCTTC.

V is TRBV13 and J is TRBJ2-1, with 8 bases matching TRBD2. Trimming removed 5 bases from V and 5 bases from J; junction bases left unmatched: 8. From germline, CDR1 is PRHDT and CDR2 FYEKMQ (reference sequence). The CDR3 loop spans 15 amino acids. This CDR3 reads CASSPSGGGDNEQFF. The CDR3, as DNA: TGTGCCAGCAGCCCATCGGGAGGGGGGGACAATGAGCAGTTCTTC.

The gene calls are TRBV4-1 and TRBJ2-5; D is ambiguous. Judging by the DNA end, TRBJ2-7 fits better; the J call may be wrong. In germline, CDR1 is MGHRA, CDR2 YSYEKL. The CDR3 is made up of 13 amino acids. The CDR3 DNA sequence: TGCGCCAGCAGCCAAGACCCGAGATACGAGCAGTACTTC. Protein product: CASSQDPRYEQYF.

The chain recombines TRBV27 with TRBJ1-2; 9 bases align to TRBD1. The ends lost 7 bases at V and 8 bases at J; junction bases unmatched: 20. This CDR3 has 17 amino acids. Germline V lookup: CDR1 MNHEY, CDR2 SMNVEV (reference sequence). The CDR3 DNA reads as TGTGCCAGCAAGCTTACCCCCGATCGAACAGGGGGCGCCGGCTACACCTTC. It translates to CASKLTPDRTGGAGYTF.

The V and J genes are TRBV6-4 and TRBJ1-1; D might be TRBD1 (6 bases). V shed 3 bases and J shed 4 bases, with 12 bases lying between them. The germline gives CDR1 MRHNA, CDR2 SNTAGT. This CDR3 has 14 residues. The CDR3 DNA reads as TGTGCCAGCAGTGAAGAGGGAGGGGGCACTGAAGCTTTCTTT. As protein: CASSEEGGGTEAFF.

The gene calls are TRBV30 and TRBJ1-5; the match to TRBD1 covers 8 bases. With V trimmed by 3 bases and J by 2 bases, 6 bases remained unmatched. The CDR3 consists of 15 residues. CDR1 and CDR2 (germline): GTSNPN, SVGIG (reference sequence). The CDR3 bases are TGTGCCTGGAGCGATCAGGGGGCTGGCAATCAGCCCCAGCATTTT. Protein sequence: CAWSDQGAGNQPQHF.

V gene TRBV5-6 combines with J gene TRBJ2-7, with TRBD2 matching 7 bases. The CDR3 has 15 residues. CDR1 and CDR2 (germline): SGHDT, YYEEEE. Germline trimming cut 0 bases from V and 3 bases from J; bases unmatched to any gene: 6. DNA of the CDR3: TGTGCCAGCAGCTTGGCTTCCGGGAGGTTCTACGAGCAGTACTTC. This encodes CASSLASGRFYEQYF.

This chain uses TRBV7-9 with TRBJ2-7, with unresolved D. The CDR3 contains 13 residues. The germline V and J ends were trimmed by 5 bases and 0 bases, with 8 bases remaining between them. Germline assignment: CDR1 SEHNR and CDR2 FQNEAQ (reference sequence). CDR3 amino acids: CASSPRSSYEQYF. DNA of the CDR3: TGTGCCAGCAGCCCCCGGAGCTCCTACGAGCAGTACTTC.

CDR3 nucleotide sequence: TGTGCCAGCAGCCCACTAGCAGGGACTAGCGGGACGTACAATGAGCAGTTCTTC. Its protein is CASSPLAGTSGTYNEQFF. The chain carries TRBV7-9 and TRBJ2-1, with TRBD2 matching 13 bases. The CDR3 consists of 18 residues. The germline V gene has CDR1 SEHNR and CDR2 FQNEAQ (reference sequence). With V trimmed by 5 bases and J by 4 bases, 11 bases remained unmatched.

J is TRBJ1-3 and V is TRBV5-4; tentative D call: TRBD1 (6 bases). In germline, CDR1 is SGHNT, CDR2 YYREEE (reference sequence). CDR3 length equals 15 residues. V lost 4 bases, J lost 7 bases, and 18 bases lay in between. The CDR3 loop reads CASSVTHTGLNTIYF. The CDR3 DNA reads as TGTGCCAGCAGCGTAACACATACAGGGTTGAACACCATATATTTT.

J is TRBJ2-7 and V is TRBV27; TRBD2 agrees at 9 bases. Germline-derived CDR1 and CDR2 are MNHEY and SMNVEV (reference sequence). After removal of 6 bases from V and 4 bases from J, the junction contained 10 bases not matched to a gene. The CDR3 has 15 residues. This CDR3 is CASSGLGSGSYEQYF. In DNA form, the CDR3 reads TGTGCCAGCAGCGGCCTGGGTAGCGGGAGTTACGAGCAGTACTTC.

By frequency in the sample, this clone is large (0.1 to 1%). The chain couples TRBV13 to TRBJ2-1; weak D call: TRBD2 (5 bases). CDR3 length: 12 residues. Deletions cut 6 bases from V and 5 bases from J, with 8 bases between. Looked up from germline, CDR1 is PRHDT and CDR2 is FYEKMQ (reference sequence). The CDR3 here is CASRLGNNEQFF. CDR3 nucleotides: TGTGCCAGCAGACTCGGGAACAATGAGCAGTTCTTC. The variable domain in full, completed from reference TRBV13 and TRBJ2-1, reads AAGVIQSPRHLIKEKRETATLKCYPIPRHDTVYWYQQGPGQDPQFLISFYEKMQSDKGSIPDRFSAQQFSDYHSELNMSSLELGDSALYFCASRLGNNEQFFGPGTRLTVL.

This clone has a handful of counts. This chain uses TRBV11-2 with TRBJ2-5, with unresolved D. The CDR3 sequence is 14 residues long. The germline gives CDR1 SGHAT, CDR2 FQNNGV. The V and J ends lost 0 bases and 1 base respectively, with 6 bases between them. The CDR3 reads CASSLDRVQETQYF. In DNA form, the CDR3 reads TGTGCCAGCAGCTTAGATAGAGTCCAAGAGACCCAGTACTTC. The full variable domain, with the rest looked up from reference TRBV11-2 and TRBJ2-5, is EAGVAQSPRYKIIEKRQSVAFWCNPISGHATLYWYQQILGQGPKLLIQFQNNGVVDDSQLPKDRFSAERLKGVDSTLKIQPAKLEDSAVYLCASSLDRVQETQYFGPGTRLLVL.